Listed here are 10 T cell receptor beta chains from one sample, sequenced in a study of blood T cells in healthy people across ages. With a J-beta primer mix and a sample-barcoded 5' primer, a second PCR ran about 6 to 11 cycles. Via MiXCR, TCRdb re-called the 5' RACE reads, giving one row per CDR3 protein. The sample yields hundreds of thousands of distinct CDR3 sequences, roughly 21% seen once. The sample taken for sequencing was blood. The receptors stem from a man in his 70s in good health.

The chain joins TRBV25-1 to TRBJ1-6; 11 bases are a match to TRBD1. Per germline, CDR1 MGHDK and CDR2 SYGVNS. This CDR3 spans 16 amino acids. V dropped 7 bases and J dropped 7; count of bases not matched to a gene: 9. The CDR3 DNA is TGTGCCAGCACCTCCGCGGGACAGGGGGAAAATTCACCCCTCCACTTT. Its protein product is CASTSAGQGENSPLHF.

This chain joins TRBV12-3 or TRBV12-4 and TRBJ1-6, with D perhaps matching TRBD1 (5 bases). The CDR3 has 15 residues. V was trimmed by 6 bases and J by 10 bases, leaving 19 bases between them. The CDR3 spells CASSQLGRGESPLHF. CDR3 coding DNA: TGTGCCAGCAGCCAGCTAGGACGGGGGGAGTCACCCCTCCACTTT.

The chain joins TRBV28 to TRBJ1-5; 7 bases are a match to TRBD1. The V segment lost 3 bases and the J segment 6 bases; nucleotides outside the gene matches: 5. Germline CDR1 and CDR2: MDHEN and SYDVKM. The CDR3 runs to 14 residues. The CDR3 DNA sequence: TGTGCCAGCAGTTTGGCGACAGGGACTCAGCCCCAGCATTTT. This sequence encodes CASSLATGTQPQHF.

The chain couples TRBV19 to TRBJ1-1; D is unresolved. Per germline, CDR1 LNHDA and CDR2 SQIVND (reference sequence). The CDR3 length is 12 residues. The germline V and J ends were trimmed by 3 bases and 7 bases, with 9 bases remaining between them. The CDR3 reads CASSMGFLEAFF. CDR3 nucleotide sequence: TGTGCCAGTAGTATGGGATTCCTTGAAGCTTTCTTT. Complete variable domain (other parts from reference TRBV19 and TRBJ1-1): DGGITQSPKYLFRKEGQNVTLSCEQNLNHDAMYWYRQDPGQGLRLIYYSQIVNDFQKGDIAEGYSVSREKKESFPLTVTSAQKNPTAFYLCASSMGFLEAFFGQGTRLTVV.

For the CDR3, the DNA is TGTGCCAGCAGCCAACCCGGCGCTGCTTCTGAGCAGTACTTC. This sequence encodes CASSQPGAASEQYF. The chain recombines TRBV3-1 with TRBJ2-7, with no clear D. Germline loops: CDR1 LGHDT, CDR2 YNNKEL (reference sequence). This CDR3 is built from 14 residues. V lost 2 bases and J lost 7, with 15 bases in between.

The table lists this clonotype with a few counts. The chain is built from TRBV20-1 and TRBJ1-5, with a tentative D call TRBD1 (6 bases). The CDR3 totals 14 residues. Per germline, CDR1 DFQATT and CDR2 SNEGSKA (reference sequence). V lost 5 bases and J lost 2, with 13 bases in between. The CDR3 loop is CSAPSRGGNQPQHF. CDR3 sequence (DNA): TGCAGTGCTCCCTCGAGGGGGGGCAATCAGCCCCAGCATTTT.

The chain employs TRBV20-1 and TRBJ2-7; D may be TRBD1 or TRBD2 (6 bases each). Germline V CDR1 and CDR2: DFQATT, SNEGSKA (reference sequence). Trimming left V 3 bases short and J 1 base short, with 16 bases between. The length of the CDR3 is 15 residues. CDR3: CSARGGLASSYEQYF. The CDR3 bases are TGCAGTGCTAGGGGGGGCCTAGCGAGTTCCTACGAGCAGTACTTC.

The rearrangement joins TRBV6-6 to TRBJ1-3; 7 bases fit TRBD1. V was pared by 8 bases and J by 0 bases, with 10 bases of the junction left unmatched. CDR3 length equals 16 residues. CDR1 is MNHNY and CDR2 is SVGAGI in the germline V gene (reference sequence). The CDR3: CASALTGFNSGNTIYF. The CDR3 DNA follows: TGTGCCAGCGCCCTGACAGGGTTCAACTCTGGAAACACCATATATTTT.

There are many counts of this clonotype. The gene calls are TRBV29-1 and TRBJ2-5; D uncertain. This CDR3 contains 11 residues. V dropped 7 bases and J dropped 1 base, with 7 bases sitting between them. The germline V gene encodes CDR1 SQVTM and CDR2 ANQGSEA. The CDR3 region has the DNA TGCAGCGCTTGGACCCAAGAGACCCAGTACTTC. Its translation: CSAWTQETQYF.

There are a few counts of this clonotype. CDR3 bases: TGTGCCAGCAGTGATGGGCTAGTTCAGTACTTC. Protein: CASSDGLVQYF. The V and J genes are TRBV25-1 and TRBJ2-5; no clear D. The CDR3 is 11 residues long. V dropped 3 bases and J dropped 11 bases, with 10 bases sitting between them. Per the germline V gene, CDR1 is MGHDK and CDR2 is SYGVNS.